The 13 T cell receptor beta chains below all came from one sample that was sequenced in a study of blood T cell repertoires in COVID-19. TCRdb's copy holds only in-frame clones and misses some; the assay was immunoSEQ multiplex PCR. The table lists over 150,000 clones, around four fifths of them singletons. The sequenced sample consisted of peripheral blood. The receptor set was obtained from a woman aged 70-85 years who had recovered from COVID-19.

The chain is built from TRBV9 and TRBJ1-5, with TRBD1 matching 7 bases. The J segment lost 2 bases and the V segment lost 4 bases, leaving 12 bases of the junction unmatched. The CDR3 is made up of 17 amino acids. CDR1 and CDR2 from the germline V gene are SGDLS and YYNGEE. The CDR3 here is CASSRTGAPGGNQPQHF. In DNA, the CDR3 is TGTGCCAGCAGCCGGACAGGCGCCCCCGGGGGCAATCAGCCCCAGCATTTT.

This rearrangement joins TRBV6-6 to TRBJ1-1; TRBD1 matches at 7 bases. This CDR3 contains 17 residues. Looked up from germline, CDR1 is MNHNY and CDR2 is SVGAGI (reference sequence). V dropped 5 bases and J dropped 1; count of bases not matched to a gene: 13. In DNA, the CDR3 is TGTGCCAGCAGTCCGACCGGAGGGGGCCGTGGGAACACTGAAGCTTTCTTT. This sequence encodes CASSPTGGGRGNTEAFF.

This clone has a single count. The V call is TRBV4-1, the J call TRBJ2-1, with TRBD2 matching over 14 bases. CDR3 size: 17 residues. Trimming took 2 bases from V and 6 from J; bases not matched to a gene: 6. Germline CDR1 and CDR2: MGHRA and YSYEKL. CDR3: CASSQPPGLAGVNEQFF. Here the CDR3 DNA reads TGCGCCAGCAGCCAACCCCCGGGACTAGCGGGGGTCAATGAGCAGTTCTTC.

This clone was observed once. The rearrangement links TRBV3-1 (or the pseudogene TRBV3-2) to TRBJ2-1; 9 bases are a match to TRBD2. This CDR3 is 18 amino acids long. Germline CDR1 is LGHDT and CDR2 is YNNKEL (reference sequence). V lost 4 bases and J lost 4; bases outside the gene matches: 14. The chain's CDR3 is CASSPAPGGAGGYNEQFF. The CDR3 DNA is TGTGCCAGCAGCCCCGCCCCGGGGGGTGCGGGAGGGTACAATGAGCAGTTCTTC.

CDR3 protein: CASSPFAGDYNEQFF. For the CDR3, the DNA is TGTGCCAGCAGCCCCTTCGCGGGGGACTACAATGAGCAGTTCTTC. The chain uses TRBV3-1 (or the pseudogene TRBV3-2) and TRBJ2-1; the match to TRBD2 covers 7 bases. The germline V gene has CDR1 LGHDT and CDR2 YNNKEL (reference sequence). Germline trimming cut 4 bases from V and 3 bases from J; bases unmatched to any gene: 6. The CDR3 spans 15 residues.

As DNA, the CDR3 is TGTGCCAGCAGTCCCGTCTGGGGCGGGGGAAGCTCCTACGAGCAGTACTTC. Translation gives CASSPVWGGGSSYEQYF. V and J are TRBV27 and TRBJ2-7; the match to TRBD2 covers 7 bases. The CDR3 length is 17 residues. CDR1 is MNHEY, CDR2 SMNVEV, per germline (reference sequence). With V trimmed by 5 bases and J by 0 bases, 13 bases remained unmatched.

The V and J genes are TRBV5-6 and TRBJ2-7; D is undetermined. V was shortened by 0 bases and J by 0 bases, with 10 bases between the two germline ends. Germline V gene lookup returns CDR1 SGHDT and CDR2 YYEEEE. The CDR3 is made up of 15 amino acids. CDR3 bases: TGTGCCAGCAGCTTGGTCAGTGAACCCTCCTACGAGCAGTACTTC. Encoded protein: CASSLVSEPSYEQYF.

CDR3 region: CASSPVSDGSYNEQFF. The CDR3 DNA is TGTGCCAGCAGCCCCGTGAGCGACGGCTCCTACAATGAGCAGTTCTTC. The chain employs TRBV16 and TRBJ2-1, with D uncertain. This CDR3 is built from 16 residues. Germline V CDR1 and CDR2: KGHSY, FQNENV. V lost 4 bases to trimming and J lost 0 bases, with 13 bases between them.

The J gene is TRBJ2-5, the V gene TRBV28; TRBD2 aligns across 7 bases. Germline CDR1 reads MDHEN; CDR2 reads SYDVKM. Germline trimming cut 4 bases from V and 2 bases from J; bases unmatched to any gene: 7. The CDR3 totals 15 residues. CDR3 in amino acids: CASSSPWGGQETQYF. The CDR3, as DNA: TGTGCCAGCAGTTCCCCCTGGGGGGGGCAAGAGACCCAGTACTTC.

V usage is TRBV7-2 and J usage is TRBJ2-2; 8 nucleotides line up with TRBD1. With V trimmed by 2 bases and J by 1 base, 3 bases remained unmatched. The CDR3 has 16 amino acids. Per germline, CDR1 SGHTA and CDR2 FQGNSA. CDR3 nucleotide sequence: TGTGCCAGCAGCTTATTCGGACAGGGGAACACCGGGGAGCTGTTTTTT. Protein sequence: CASSLFGQGNTGELFF.

This chain uses TRBV9 with TRBJ2-1, with 8 nucleotides matching TRBD2. CDR1 SGDLS and CDR2 YYNGEE come from the germline V gene. V was pared by 0 bases and J by 6 bases, with 8 bases of the junction left unmatched. There are 16 residues in the CDR3. The CDR3 nucleotides are TGTGCCAGCAGCGTAGGTGGGCGGGAGGTCTTCAATGAGCAGTTCTTC. It yields the protein CASSVGGREVFNEQFF.

CDR3 in DNA: TGTGCCAGTAGTTTGGACCCGGGGGGGGATGGCTACACCTTC. Translation gives CASSLDPGGDGYTF. This sequence joins TRBV19 and TRBJ1-2; weak D call: TRBD1 (5 bases). This CDR3 has 14 residues. V lost 5 bases and J 6 bases, leaving 16 bases between the germline ends. Looked up from germline, CDR1 is LNHDA and CDR2 is SQIVND (reference sequence).

The chain employs TRBV24-1 and TRBJ2-3; TRBD2 is a possible D gene (5 bases). Germline CDR1 reads KGHDR; CDR2 reads SFDVKD. The V end was cut by 3 bases, the J end by 0 bases, with 15 bases between. The CDR3 covers 17 residues. Written as DNA, the CDR3 is TGTGCCACCAGTGATGCCCCCCGGACTCCGAGCACAGATACGCAGTATTTT. Protein product: CATSDAPRTPSTDTQYF.